Given below is one T cell receptor beta chain in context. Both 60 Vbeta primers and 13 Jbeta primers went into the PCR. Libraries were prepared by immunoSEQ multiplex PCR; TCRdb keeps only in-frame clonotypes and omits some of them. The repertoire holds 150,000 to 180,000 clones, with about 83% as singletons. The V segment lost 0 bases and the J segment 6 bases; nucleotides outside the gene matches: 4. The CDR3 runs 15 residues. Germline lookup yields CDR1 LGHNA and CDR2 YNFKEQ. At sampling all donors were nominally healthy, likely with unrecorded immune exposures. The data derive from a study of cytomegalovirus exposure and HLA in healthy donors.

The sample taken for sequencing was PBMCs. This sequence joins TRBV4-2 and TRBJ1-2; 10 positions match TRBD1. This clonotype originated in a middle-aged woman in good health and CMV-seronegative. The CDR3 protein is CASSQEDRGVDGYTF. The CDR3, as DNA: TGTGCCAGCAGCCAAGAGGACAGGGGGGTGGATGGCTACACCTTC.